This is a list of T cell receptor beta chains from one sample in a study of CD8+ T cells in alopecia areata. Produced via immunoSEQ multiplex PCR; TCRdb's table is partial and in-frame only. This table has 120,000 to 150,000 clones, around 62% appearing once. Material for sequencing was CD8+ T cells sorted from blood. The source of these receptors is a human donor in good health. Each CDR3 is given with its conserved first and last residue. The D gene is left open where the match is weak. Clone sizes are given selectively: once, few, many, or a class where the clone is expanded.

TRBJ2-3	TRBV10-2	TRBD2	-	CASTLREGTSTDTQYF	TGCGCCAGCACTTTGCGGGAGGGAACTAGCACAGATACGCAGTATTTT
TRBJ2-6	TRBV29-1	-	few	CSVEDPGGVGANVLTF	TGCAGCGTTGAAGATCCCGGGGGTGTAGGGGCCAACGTCCTGACTTTC
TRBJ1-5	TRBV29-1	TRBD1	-	CSARQGMGQPQHF	TGCAGCGCCCGACAGGGAATGGGTCAGCCCCAGCATTTT
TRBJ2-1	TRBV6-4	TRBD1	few	CASSEIQGARNEQFF	TGTGCCAGCAGTGAGATCCAGGGGGCGCGAAATGAGCAGTTCTTC
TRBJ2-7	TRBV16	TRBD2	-	CASSPGLAIYEHYF	TGTGCCAGCAGCCCGGGACTAGCCATCTACGAGCACTACTTC
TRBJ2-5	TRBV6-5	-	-	CASSQTRRRGETQYF	TGTGCCAGCAGTCAGACTCGACGGAGAGGAGAGACCCAGTACTTC
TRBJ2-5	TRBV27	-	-	CAPSKGQETQYF	TGTGCCCCCTCGAAGGGACAAGAGACCCAGTACTTC
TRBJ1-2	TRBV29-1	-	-	CSVAVRDGYTF	TGCAGCGTTGCCGTAAGAGATGGCTACACCTTC
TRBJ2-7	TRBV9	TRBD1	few	CASSVGQGAVEQYF	TGTGCCAGCAGCGTAGGACAGGGGGCGGTCGAGCAGTACTTC
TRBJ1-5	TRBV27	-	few	CASSTHRVNQPQHF	TGTGCCAGCAGTACACACAGGGTCAATCAGCCCCAGCATTTT
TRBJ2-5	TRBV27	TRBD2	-	CASSLSAGGPETQYF	TGTGCCAGCAGTTTGTCGGCGGGAGGGCCGGAGACCCAGTACTTC
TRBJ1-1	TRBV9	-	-	CASTSGGNTEAFF	TGTGCCAGCACCAGTGGAGGGAACACTGAAGCTTTCTTT
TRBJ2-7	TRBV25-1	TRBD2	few	CASSAYSGDEQYF	TGTGCCAGCAGTGCTTATAGCGGGGACGAGCAGTACTTC
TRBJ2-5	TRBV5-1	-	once	CASSLVRERRETQYF	TGCGCCAGCAGCTTGGTGCGGGAACGACGCGAGACCCAGTACTTC
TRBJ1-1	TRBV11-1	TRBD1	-	CASSLGTGHANTEAFF	TGTGCCAGCAGCCTGGGGACAGGCCACGCGAACACTGAAGCTTTCTTT
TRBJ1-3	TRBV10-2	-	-	CASRPRQDTIYF	TGCGCCAGTAGACCACGACAGGACACCATATATTTT
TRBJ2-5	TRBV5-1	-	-	CASSLVQNQETQYF	TGCGCCAGCAGCTTGGTTCAAAACCAAGAGACCCAGTACTTC
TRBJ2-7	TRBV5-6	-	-	CATGDEQYF	TGTGCCACAGGGGACGAGCAGTACTTC
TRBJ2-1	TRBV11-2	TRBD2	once	CASSQHASGSSYNEQFF	TGTGCCAGCAGCCAGCACGCTAGCGGGAGTTCCTACAATGAGCAGTTCTTC
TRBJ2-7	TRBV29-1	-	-	CSVVTQVGYEQYF	TGCAGCGTCGTGACCCAAGTGGGCTACGAGCAGTACTTC
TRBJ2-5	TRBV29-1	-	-	CSVAGGRETQYF	TGCAGCGTCGCCGGGGGCCGGGAGACCCAGTACTTC
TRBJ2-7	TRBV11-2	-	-	CASSLVGQYF	TGTGCCAGCAGCTTGGTGGGGCAGTACTTC
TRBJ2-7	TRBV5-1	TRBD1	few	CASGTGDYEQYF	TGCGCCAGCGGGACAGGGGACTACGAGCAGTACTTC
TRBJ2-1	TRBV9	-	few	CASSVLPWRSYNEQFF	TGTGCCAGCAGCGTATTGCCCTGGCGGAGTTACAATGAGCAGTTCTTC
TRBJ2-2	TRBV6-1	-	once	CASSESNTGELFF	TGTGCCAGCAGTGAAAGCAACACCGGGGAGCTGTTTTTT
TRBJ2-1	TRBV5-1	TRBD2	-	CASSHGTSGNNEQFF	TGCGCCAGCAGCCATGGGACTAGCGGAAACAATGAGCAGTTCTTC
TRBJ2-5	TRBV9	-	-	CASSTSAEETQYF	TGTGCCAGCAGCACCTCAGCGGAAGAGACCCAGTACTTC
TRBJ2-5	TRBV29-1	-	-	CSVLGQQETQYF	TGCAGCGTGTTAGGACAGCAAGAGACCCAGTACTTC
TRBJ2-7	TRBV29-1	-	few	CSVGSGGGEQYF	TGCAGCGTCGGATCAGGTGGGGGCGAGCAGTACTTC
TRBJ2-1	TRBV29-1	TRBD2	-	CSVASGPYNEQFF	TGCAGCGTTGCTAGCGGACCCTACAATGAGCAGTTCTTC
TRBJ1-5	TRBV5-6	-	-	CASSLGRGLNNQPQHF	TGTGCCAGCAGCTTGGGGCGCGGACTAAACAATCAGCCCCAGCATTTT
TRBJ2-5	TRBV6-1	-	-	CASSEARRDF	TGTGCCAGCAGTGAAGCTCGAAGGGACTTC
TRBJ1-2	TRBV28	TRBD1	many	CASLAGQGLSYTF	TGTGCCAGCCTCGCCGGACAGGGGTTAAGCTACACCTTC
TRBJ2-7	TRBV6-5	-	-	CASSSNGWDYEQYF	TGTGCCAGCAGTTCCAACGGTTGGGACTACGAGCAGTACTTC
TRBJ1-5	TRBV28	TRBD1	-	CAGGRGLQPQHF	TGTGCCGGGGGCAGGGGGCTTCAGCCCCAGCATTTT
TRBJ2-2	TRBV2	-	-	CASSELKNTGELFF	TGTGCCAGCAGTGAACTAAAGAACACCGGGGAGCTGTTTTTT
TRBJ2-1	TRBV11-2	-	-	CASSLEAGRNEQFF	TGTGCCAGCAGCTTAGAGGCAGGGAGGAATGAGCAGTTCTTC
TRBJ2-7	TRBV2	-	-	CATFSTHEQYF	TGTGCCACTTTCTCCACCCACGAGCAGTACTTC
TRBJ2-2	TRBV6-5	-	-	CASSKETVTGELFF	TGTGCCAGCAGCAAGGAGACAGTCACCGGGGAGCTGTTTTTT
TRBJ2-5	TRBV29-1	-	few	CSVEGRRETQYF	TGCAGCGTTGAGGGCAGGCGAGAGACCCAGTACTTC
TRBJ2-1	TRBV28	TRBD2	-	CASMGTSFVNEQFF	TGTGCCAGCATGGGGACTAGCTTCGTCAATGAGCAGTTCTTC
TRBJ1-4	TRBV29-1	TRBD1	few	CSVEDGTDPSTNEKLFF	TGCAGCGTTGAAGATGGGACAGATCCCTCAACTAATGAAAAACTGTTTTTT
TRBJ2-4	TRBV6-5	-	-	CASGETLNIQYF	TGTGCCAGCGGGGAGACCCTAAACATTCAGTACTTC